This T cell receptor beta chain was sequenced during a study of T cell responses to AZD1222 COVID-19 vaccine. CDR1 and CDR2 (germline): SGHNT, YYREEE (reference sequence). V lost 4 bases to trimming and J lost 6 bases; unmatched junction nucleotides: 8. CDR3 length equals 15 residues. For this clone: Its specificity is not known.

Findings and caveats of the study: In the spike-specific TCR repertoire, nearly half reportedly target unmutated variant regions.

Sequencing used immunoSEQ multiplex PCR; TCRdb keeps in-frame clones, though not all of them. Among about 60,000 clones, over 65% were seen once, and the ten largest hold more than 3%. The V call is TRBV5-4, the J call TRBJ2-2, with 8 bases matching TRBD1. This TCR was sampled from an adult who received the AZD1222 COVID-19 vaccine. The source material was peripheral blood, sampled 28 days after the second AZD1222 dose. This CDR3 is CASSGQGGTAGELFF. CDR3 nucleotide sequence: TGTGCCAGCAGCGGACAGGGAGGCACCGCCGGGGAGCTGTTTTTT.